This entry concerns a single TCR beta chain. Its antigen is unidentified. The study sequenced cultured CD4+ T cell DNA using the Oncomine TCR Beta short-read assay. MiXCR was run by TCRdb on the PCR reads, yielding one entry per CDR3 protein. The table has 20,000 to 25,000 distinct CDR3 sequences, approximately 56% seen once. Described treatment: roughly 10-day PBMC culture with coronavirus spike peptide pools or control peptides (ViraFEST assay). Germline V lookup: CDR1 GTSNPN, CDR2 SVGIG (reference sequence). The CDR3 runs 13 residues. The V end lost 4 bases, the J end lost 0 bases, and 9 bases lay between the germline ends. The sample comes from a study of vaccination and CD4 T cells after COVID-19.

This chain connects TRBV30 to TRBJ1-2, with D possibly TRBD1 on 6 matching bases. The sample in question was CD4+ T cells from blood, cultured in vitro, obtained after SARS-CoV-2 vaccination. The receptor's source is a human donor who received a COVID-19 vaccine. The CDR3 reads CAWNQGTNYGYTF. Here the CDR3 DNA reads TGTGCCTGGAATCAGGGGACTAACTATGGCTACACCTTC.